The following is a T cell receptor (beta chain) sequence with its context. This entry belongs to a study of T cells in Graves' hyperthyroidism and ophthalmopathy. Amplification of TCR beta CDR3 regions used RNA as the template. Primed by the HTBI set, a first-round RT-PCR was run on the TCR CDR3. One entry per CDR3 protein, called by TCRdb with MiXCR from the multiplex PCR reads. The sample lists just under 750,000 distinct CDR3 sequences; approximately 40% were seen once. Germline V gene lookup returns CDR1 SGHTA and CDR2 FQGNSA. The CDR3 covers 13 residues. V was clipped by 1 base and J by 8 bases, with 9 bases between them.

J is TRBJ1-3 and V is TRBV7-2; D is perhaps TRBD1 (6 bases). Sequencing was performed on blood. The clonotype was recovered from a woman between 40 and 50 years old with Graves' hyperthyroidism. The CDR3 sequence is CASSLGGGDTIYF. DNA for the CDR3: TGTGCCAGCAGCTTAGGAGGGGGTGACACCATATATTTT.